The rows below give T cell receptor beta chains drawn from one sample of a study of blood T cell repertoires in COVID-19. Sequenced by immunoSEQ multiplex PCR; TCRdb stores in-frame clones only, minus some. This table holds some 16,000 clones, 80% to 85% found once. Sequenced: peripheral blood. The receptors here all came from an elderly man with active or convalescent COVID-19. Each CDR3 is given with its conserved first and last residue. A D gene is named only where the DNA matches it firmly. Rows give clone size only sometimes, using once, few, many, or a class for an expanded clone.

D gene: NA; J gene: TRBJ1-2; CDR3 length: 14; V gene: TRBV6-5; clone size: NA; CDR3 protein: CASSWTEGYYGYTF; CDR3 DNA: TGTGCCAGCAGTTGGACCGAGGGTTACTATGGCTACACCTTC
D gene: NA; J gene: TRBJ1-5; CDR3 length: 11; V gene: TRBV6-1; clone size: NA; CDR3 protein: CASSEGRPQHF; CDR3 DNA: TGTGCCAGCAGTGAGGGCCGGCCCCAGCATTTT
D gene: TRBD2; J gene: TRBJ2-1; CDR3 length: 17; V gene: TRBV4-2; clone size: NA; CDR3 protein: CASSQDPGGGAYNEQFF; CDR3 DNA: TGTGCCAGCAGCCAAGATCCAGGCGGGGGGGCCTACAATGAGCAGTTCTTC
D gene: TRBD2; J gene: TRBJ2-1; CDR3 length: 13; V gene: TRBV7-2; clone size: NA; CDR3 protein: CASGPRGYNEQFF; CDR3 DNA: TGTGCCAGCGGCCCGCGGGGGTACAATGAGCAGTTCTTC
D gene: NA; J gene: TRBJ1-5; CDR3 length: 14; V gene: TRBV10-3; clone size: NA; CDR3 protein: CATAGAFSNQPQHF; CDR3 DNA: TGTGCCACGGCAGGGGCCTTTAGCAATCAGCCCCAGCATTTT
D gene: TRBD2; J gene: TRBJ2-1; CDR3 length: 15; V gene: TRBV30; clone size: few; CDR3 protein: CAWSVDSGGWSEQFF; CDR3 DNA: TGTGCCTGGAGTGTTGATAGCGGGGGGTGGTCTGAGCAGTTCTTC
D gene: NA; J gene: TRBJ1-1; CDR3 length: 11; V gene: TRBV7-9; clone size: NA; CDR3 protein: CASSLTGEAFF; CDR3 DNA: TGTGCCAGCAGCTTGACGGGAGAAGCTTTCTTT
D gene: NA; J gene: TRBJ1-1; CDR3 length: 13; V gene: TRBV12-3/TRBV12-4; clone size: NA; CDR3 protein: CASSLAANTEAFF; CDR3 DNA: TGTGCCAGCAGTTTAGCAGCGAACACTGAAGCTTTCTTT
D gene: TRBD1; J gene: TRBJ1-1; CDR3 length: 14; V gene: TRBV19; clone size: NA; CDR3 protein: CASSPDRVNTEAFF; CDR3 DNA: TGTGCCAGTAGTCCCGACAGGGTGAACACTGAAGCTTTCTTT
D gene: NA; J gene: TRBJ1-5; CDR3 length: 15; V gene: TRBV6-4; clone size: NA; CDR3 protein: CARITQGCLLKPQHF; CDR3 DNA: TGTGCCAGGATTACCCAGGGCTGTCTTTTAAAACCCCAGCATTTT
D gene: NA; J gene: TRBJ1-2; CDR3 length: 13; V gene: TRBV6-5; clone size: NA; CDR3 protein: CASRQTANYGYTF; CDR3 DNA: TGTGCCAGTCGACAGACCGCTAACTATGGCTACACCTTC
D gene: NA; J gene: TRBJ2-7; CDR3 length: 13; V gene: TRBV14; clone size: NA; CDR3 protein: CASSQVWHAEQYF; CDR3 DNA: TGTGCCAGCAGCCAAGTCTGGCACGCCGAGCAGTACTTC
D gene: TRBD1; J gene: TRBJ2-7; CDR3 length: 17; V gene: TRBV9; clone size: NA; CDR3 protein: CASSVADRDRGDNEQYF; CDR3 DNA: TGTGCCAGCAGCGTAGCTGATCGGGACAGGGGTGATAACGAGCAGTACTTC
D gene: NA; J gene: TRBJ1-1; CDR3 length: 16; V gene: TRBV6-5; clone size: NA; CDR3 protein: CASSYLERNPNTEAFF; CDR3 DNA: TGTGCCAGCAGTTACCTCGAGCGGAATCCTAACACTGAAGCTTTCTTT
D gene: TRBD1; J gene: TRBJ2-6; CDR3 length: 16; V gene: TRBV7-2; clone size: NA; CDR3 protein: CASSGTTGVGANVLTF; CDR3 DNA: TGTGCCAGCAGCGGTACCACAGGGGTTGGGGCCAACGTCCTGACTTTC
D gene: TRBD1; J gene: TRBJ2-2; CDR3 length: 14; V gene: TRBV2; clone size: few; CDR3 protein: CASSIYRGTGELFF; CDR3 DNA: TGTGCCAGCAGTATTTACAGGGGCACCGGGGAGCTGTTTTTT
D gene: TRBD1; J gene: TRBJ1-5; CDR3 length: 15; V gene: TRBV6-5; clone size: NA; CDR3 protein: CASRRQGGSNQPQHF; CDR3 DNA: TGTGCCAGCAGACGACAGGGCGGGAGCAATCAGCCCCAGCATTTT
D gene: NA; J gene: TRBJ1-4; CDR3 length: 16; V gene: TRBV3-1/TRBV3-2; clone size: NA; CDR3 protein: CASSQELGDQTGKLFF; CDR3 DNA: TGTGCCAGCAGCCAAGAATTGGGAGACCAGACTGGAAAACTGTTTTTT
D gene: NA; J gene: TRBJ1-2; CDR3 length: 13; V gene: TRBV5-1; clone size: NA; CDR3 protein: CASSLQGQDGYTF; CDR3 DNA: TGCGCCAGCAGCTTACAGGGTCAGGATGGCTACACCTTC
D gene: NA; J gene: TRBJ2-7; CDR3 length: 16; V gene: TRBV5-6; clone size: few; CDR3 protein: CASSLIGGVSSYEQYF; CDR3 DNA: TGTGCCAGCAGCTTGATCGGCGGGGTGAGCTCCTACGAGCAGTACTTC
D gene: TRBD1; J gene: TRBJ1-2; CDR3 length: 15; V gene: TRBV7-9; clone size: few; CDR3 protein: CASSSGQGANYGYTF; CDR3 DNA: TGTGCCAGCAGCTCGGGACAGGGAGCTAACTATGGCTACACCTTC
D gene: TRBD2; J gene: TRBJ2-7; CDR3 length: 15; V gene: TRBV2; clone size: few; CDR3 protein: CASSEAAGGRREQYF; CDR3 DNA: TGTGCCAGCAGTGAAGCAGCGGGGGGCCGGCGGGAGCAGTACTTC
D gene: NA; J gene: TRBJ2-1; CDR3 length: 17; V gene: TRBV5-8; clone size: NA; CDR3 protein: CASPSWGPGSSYNEQFF; CDR3 DNA: TGTGCCAGCCCCTCGTGGGGGCCGGGGAGCTCCTACAATGAGCAGTTCTTC
D gene: NA; J gene: TRBJ1-4; CDR3 length: 15; V gene: TRBV28; clone size: NA; CDR3 protein: CASSSPRQTDEKLFF; CDR3 DNA: TGTGCCAGCAGTTCCCCAAGACAGACGGATGAAAAACTGTTTTTT
D gene: NA; J gene: TRBJ1-5; CDR3 length: 13; V gene: TRBV30; clone size: NA; CDR3 protein: CAWSRLRNQPQHF; CDR3 DNA: TGTGCCTGGAGTAGACTTCGCAATCAGCCCCAGCATTTT
D gene: TRBD1; J gene: TRBJ2-7; CDR3 length: 13; V gene: TRBV2; clone size: NA; CDR3 protein: CASSGQGIGEQYF; CDR3 DNA: TGTGCCAGCAGTGGACAGGGTATAGGCGAGCAGTACTTC
D gene: NA; J gene: TRBJ2-7; CDR3 length: 14; V gene: TRBV5-1; clone size: NA; CDR3 protein: CASSLVDSGYEQYF; CDR3 DNA: TGCGCCAGCAGCTTGGTGGACAGCGGCTACGAGCAGTACTTC
D gene: NA; J gene: TRBJ2-5; CDR3 length: 15; V gene: TRBV18; clone size: NA; CDR3 protein: CASSPPGSGKETQYF; CDR3 DNA: TGTGCCAGCTCACCACCCGGGAGTGGTAAAGAGACCCAGTACTTC
D gene: NA; J gene: TRBJ1-1; CDR3 length: 14; V gene: TRBV6-5; clone size: NA; CDR3 protein: CASSYGGGNTEAFF; CDR3 DNA: TGTGCCAGCAGTTACGGAGGTGGGAACACTGAAGCTTTCTTT
D gene: NA; J gene: TRBJ2-2; CDR3 length: 13; V gene: TRBV5-1; clone size: NA; CDR3 protein: CASNQGNTGELFF; CDR3 DNA: TGCGCCAGCAACCAGGGGAACACCGGGGAGCTGTTTTTT
D gene: TRBD1; J gene: TRBJ1-3; CDR3 length: 17; V gene: TRBV5-6; clone size: NA; CDR3 protein: CASSPGQGTLSGNTIYF; CDR3 DNA: TGTGCCAGCAGCCCGGGACAGGGGACCCTCTCTGGAAACACCATATATTTT
D gene: TRBD1; J gene: TRBJ1-4; CDR3 length: 15; V gene: TRBV5-4; clone size: NA; CDR3 protein: CASSSRDRGKEKLFF; CDR3 DNA: TGTGCCAGCAGCTCGCGAGACAGGGGTAAAGAAAAACTGTTTTTT
D gene: NA; J gene: TRBJ1-5; CDR3 length: 16; V gene: TRBV7-2; clone size: NA; CDR3 protein: CASSLTPLYSNQPQHF; CDR3 DNA: TGTGCCAGCAGCTTAACCCCCCTCTATAGCAATCAGCCCCAGCATTTT
D gene: TRBD1; J gene: TRBJ2-1; CDR3 length: 14; V gene: TRBV2; clone size: NA; CDR3 protein: CASIEDRAYNEQFF; CDR3 DNA: TGTGCCAGCATAGAGGACAGGGCCTACAATGAGCAGTTCTTC
D gene: TRBD2; J gene: TRBJ2-5; CDR3 length: 18; V gene: TRBV7-9; clone size: NA; CDR3 protein: CASSWKVRLAGVQETQYF; CDR3 DNA: TGTGCCAGCAGTTGGAAAGTGAGGCTAGCGGGCGTACAAGAGACCCAGTACTTC
D gene: TRBD1; J gene: TRBJ2-1; CDR3 length: 13; V gene: TRBV12-3/TRBV12-4; clone size: NA; CDR3 protein: CASSLTTGTEQFF; CDR3 DNA: TGTGCCAGCAGTTTAACGACAGGGACTGAGCAGTTCTTC
D gene: NA; J gene: TRBJ2-1; CDR3 length: 14; V gene: TRBV7-3; clone size: NA; CDR3 protein: CASSLGGSYNEQFF; CDR3 DNA: TGTGCCAGCAGCCTCGGGGGTTCCTACAATGAGCAGTTCTTC
D gene: TRBD1; J gene: TRBJ2-2; CDR3 length: 14; V gene: TRBV6-4; clone size: NA; CDR3 protein: CATRETGGTGELFF; CDR3 DNA: TGTGCCACCAGAGAAACAGGGGGCACCGGGGAGCTGTTTTTT
D gene: TRBD1; J gene: TRBJ1-1; CDR3 length: 15; V gene: TRBV18; clone size: NA; CDR3 protein: CASSPGTERYTEAFF; CDR3 DNA: TGTGCCAGCTCACCCGGGACAGAGAGGTATACTGAAGCTTTCTTT
D gene: TRBD2; J gene: TRBJ2-2; CDR3 length: 15; V gene: TRBV2; clone size: NA; CDR3 protein: CASKGSGGDTGELFF; CDR3 DNA: TGTGCCAGCAAAGGATCCGGGGGGGACACCGGGGAGCTGTTTTTT
D gene: NA; J gene: TRBJ2-3; CDR3 length: 15; V gene: TRBV19; clone size: once; CDR3 protein: CASRRTGGSTDTQYF; CDR3 DNA: TGTGCCAGTAGGCGCACCGGGGGAAGCACAGATACGCAGTATTTT
D gene: NA; J gene: TRBJ2-7; CDR3 length: 15; V gene: TRBV6-5; clone size: NA; CDR3 protein: CASRIGGTRGYEQYF; CDR3 DNA: TGTGCCAGCAGGATTGGTGGCACCCGGGGCTACGAGCAGTACTTC
D gene: TRBD2; J gene: TRBJ2-7; CDR3 length: 16; V gene: TRBV7-9; clone size: NA; CDR3 protein: CASSLGLAGGSYEQYF; CDR3 DNA: TGTGCCAGCAGCTTAGGGCTAGCGGGGGGTTCCTACGAGCAGTACTTC
D gene: NA; J gene: TRBJ1-1; CDR3 length: 14; V gene: TRBV10-3; clone size: NA; CDR3 protein: CAISEAGFYTEAFF; CDR3 DNA: TGTGCCATCAGTGAAGCAGGGTTTTACACTGAAGCTTTCTTT
D gene: NA; J gene: TRBJ2-1; CDR3 length: 12; V gene: TRBV11-3; clone size: NA; CDR3 protein: CASSFPTGGQFF; CDR3 DNA: TGTGCCAGCAGCTTCCCAACAGGCGGGCAGTTCTTC
D gene: TRBD2; J gene: TRBJ2-2; CDR3 length: 15; V gene: TRBV5-1; clone size: once; CDR3 protein: CATRPISGATGELFF; CDR3 DNA: TGCGCCACCCGACCGATTAGCGGGGCCACCGGGGAGCTGTTTTTT
D gene: NA; J gene: TRBJ1-4; CDR3 length: 13; V gene: TRBV29-1; clone size: once; CDR3 protein: CSVGGQGGEKLFF; CDR3 DNA: TGCAGCGTCGGAGGCCAGGGAGGTGAAAAACTGTTTTTT
D gene: TRBD1; J gene: TRBJ2-3; CDR3 length: 13; V gene: TRBV18; clone size: once; CDR3 protein: CASSLQGRDTQYF; CDR3 DNA: TGTGCCAGCTCGCTACAGGGGCGGGATACGCAGTATTTT
D gene: NA; J gene: TRBJ2-1; CDR3 length: 16; V gene: TRBV5-4; clone size: NA; CDR3 protein: CASSLDGAKNYNEQFF; CDR3 DNA: TGTGCCAGCAGCCTTGATGGGGCAAAGAATTACAATGAGCAGTTCTTC
D gene: NA; J gene: TRBJ1-3; CDR3 length: 14; V gene: TRBV14; clone size: once; CDR3 protein: CASSQGLRVNTIYF; CDR3 DNA: TGTGCCAGCAGCCAAGGGTTGCGGGTAAACACCATATATTTT
D gene: NA; J gene: TRBJ1-4; CDR3 length: 16; V gene: TRBV30; clone size: NA; CDR3 protein: CAWRFGRLGPNEKLFF; CDR3 DNA: TGTGCCTGGAGGTTTGGCAGGCTCGGTCCTAATGAAAAACTGTTTTTT
D gene: NA; J gene: TRBJ1-1; CDR3 length: 13; V gene: TRBV7-7; clone size: NA; CDR3 protein: CASSRDFFTEAFF; CDR3 DNA: TGTGCTAGCAGCCGGGACTTTTTCACTGAAGCTTTCTTT
D gene: NA; J gene: TRBJ1-5; CDR3 length: 13; V gene: TRBV7-2; clone size: NA; CDR3 protein: CASSLMTGQPQHF; CDR3 DNA: TGTGCCAGCAGCTTAATGACGGGTCAGCCCCAGCATTTT
D gene: NA; J gene: TRBJ2-5; CDR3 length: 15; V gene: TRBV12-1; clone size: NA; CDR3 protein: CASSSGLAGQETQYF; CDR3 DNA: TGTGCCAGCAGCTCCGGGCTAGCGGGGCAGGAGACCCAGTACTTC
D gene: TRBD1; J gene: TRBJ2-1; CDR3 length: 14; V gene: TRBV11-3; clone size: NA; CDR3 protein: CAITRTGSYNEQFF; CDR3 DNA: TGTGCCATCACACGGACAGGCTCCTACAATGAGCAGTTCTTC
D gene: NA; J gene: TRBJ1-4; CDR3 length: 14; V gene: TRBV6-5; clone size: medium-sized; CDR3 protein: CASSYLTGNEKLFF; CDR3 DNA: TGTGCCAGCAGTTACCTGACAGGAAATGAAAAACTGTTTTTT
D gene: TRBD2; J gene: TRBJ2-2; CDR3 length: 17; V gene: TRBV10-3; clone size: NA; CDR3 protein: CAISELAGASRTGELFF; CDR3 DNA: TGTGCCATCAGTGAACTAGCGGGGGCCTCGCGGACCGGGGAGCTGTTTTTT
D gene: TRBD1; J gene: TRBJ2-1; CDR3 length: 15; V gene: TRBV4-1; clone size: NA; CDR3 protein: CASSPGQGFYNEQFF; CDR3 DNA: TGCGCCAGCAGCCCAGGACAGGGTTTTTACAATGAGCAGTTCTTC
D gene: TRBD1; J gene: TRBJ1-2; CDR3 length: 15; V gene: TRBV7-2; clone size: NA; CDR3 protein: CASSLGRGQRSGYTF; CDR3 DNA: TGTGCCAGCAGCTTAGGCAGGGGGCAGAGATCTGGCTACACCTTC
D gene: NA; J gene: TRBJ2-5; CDR3 length: 17; V gene: TRBV18; clone size: NA; CDR3 protein: CASSQTPTGGYTETQYF; CDR3 DNA: TGTGCCAGCTCACAGACTCCAACTGGGGGGTACACGGAGACCCAGTACTTC